The subject of this entry is one T cell receptor (beta chain). Germline lookup yields CDR1 MNHEY and CDR2 SVGAGI. The CDR3 contains 11 residues. Trimming pared 7 bases from V and 10 bases from J, leaving 11 bases between. This entry is derived from a study of blood T cell repertoires in COVID-19. In the study overall: PBMCs, B-cell-depleted T cells, or T cells were the source of the cDNA or gDNA that made up the material.

As processed by the authors: Reference gene primer amplification yielded estimated nucleated cell counts. Some clones are missing from TCRdb's copy, which holds only in-frame ones; the method was immunoSEQ multiplex PCR. The DNA was the basis for D and trimming; V, J and clone size are from that table. The table shows approximately 220,000 clones, with 88% occurring only once. The rearrangement joins TRBV6-5 to TRBJ1-3; D is possibly TRBD1 (5 bases). The specimen was PBMCs or T cells enriched from blood (not recorded which). This TCR was recovered from a woman in her 30s who had recovered from COVID-19. The CDR3 DNA follows: TGTGCCAGCACCGAAGGGGAAACCATATATTTT. Its protein product is CASTEGETIYF.